The following is a T cell receptor beta chain sequence with its context. The data are from a study of blood T cells in healthy people across ages. Germline CDR1 LGHNA, CDR2 YSLEER. V lost 0 bases, J lost 5 bases, and 10 bases lay in between. This CDR3 has 14 amino acids. Through a sample-barcoded 5' primer and a J-beta primer mix, a second PCR was run for 7 to 11 cycles. TCRdb re-called the 5' RACE reads through MiXCR, storing one row per CDR3 protein. Found here are fewer than 800,000 distinct CDR3 sequences, 20% to 25% of them singletons; the top ten hold just under 9.5%. The same specimen was also included in a second study, on T cells of mothers and their children. This second study says: Every mother supplied over 8 million TCR beta CDR3 reads and every child around 3 million.

The genes are TRBV4-3 and TRBJ2-5; D is uncertain. This clonotype originated in a boy younger than 18 in good health. The sequencing sample was made of blood. CDR3 loop: CASSQDIHTETQYF. The DNA for the CDR3 is TGCGCCAGCAGCCAAGATATCCATACCGAGACCCAGTACTTC.